Listed below are T cell receptor beta chains from one sample, sequenced in a study of T-cell memory formation after mild COVID-19. TCRdb re-analysed the 5' RACE reads in MiXCR, keeping a single row per CDR3 protein. The table records hundreds of thousands of distinct CDR3 sequences, 15% to 20% of them present only once. Sequencing was done on a sample of PBMCs or a T cell subset sorted from them (not recorded which). The source of these receptors is a man younger than 35 who had mild COVID-19 (a few samples of this study predate the infection). Cell type and time point are not known. Each CDR3 is given with its conserved first and last residue. A D gene is named only where the DNA matches it firmly. Clone size, where shown, is once, few, many, or a class for clones that have expanded.

CDR3 protein: CASSLDADYTEAFF; CDR3 DNA: TGCGCCAGCAGCTTGGATGCGGATTACACTGAAGCTTTCTTT; clone size: NA; V gene: TRBV5-1; J gene: TRBJ1-1; D gene: NA
CDR3 protein: CASSFSGGADGDTQYF; CDR3 DNA: TGTGCCAGCAGCTTTAGCGGGGGGGCCGATGGTGATACGCAGTATTTT; clone size: NA; V gene: TRBV13; J gene: TRBJ2-3; D gene: TRBD2
CDR3 protein: CAISESSQGVYEQYF; CDR3 DNA: TGTGCCATCAGTGAGTCGTCACAGGGAGTCTACGAGCAGTACTTC; clone size: NA; V gene: TRBV10-3; J gene: TRBJ2-7; D gene: NA
CDR3 protein: CASTSQGAIDTQYF; CDR3 DNA: TGTGCCAGCACCAGCCAGGGGGCCATAGATACGCAGTATTTT; clone size: NA; V gene: TRBV12-3/TRBV12-4; J gene: TRBJ2-3; D gene: TRBD1
CDR3 protein: CASSEIKGPYNEQFF; CDR3 DNA: TGTGCCAGCAGCGAGATCAAAGGTCCCTACAATGAGCAGTTCTTC; clone size: NA; V gene: TRBV7-8; J gene: TRBJ2-1; D gene: NA
CDR3 protein: CASRLLADQFTDTQYF; CDR3 DNA: TGCGCCAGCAGGTTGTTAGCGGACCAATTCACAGATACGCAGTATTTT; clone size: many; V gene: TRBV5-1; J gene: TRBJ2-3; D gene: NA
CDR3 protein: CASSQETMPSTDTQYF; CDR3 DNA: TGCGCCAGCAGCCAAGAGACGATGCCTAGCACAGATACGCAGTATTTT; clone size: NA; V gene: TRBV4-1; J gene: TRBJ2-3; D gene: NA
CDR3 protein: CSAARTSEQETQYF; CDR3 DNA: TGCAGTGCTGCCCGGACTAGCGAACAAGAGACCCAGTACTTC; clone size: NA; V gene: TRBV20-1; J gene: TRBJ2-5; D gene: TRBD2
CDR3 protein: CASSYGGALHYGYTF; CDR3 DNA: TGTGCCAGCAGTTACGGGGGGGCGCTGCACTATGGCTACACCTTC; clone size: NA; V gene: TRBV6-2/TRBV6-3; J gene: TRBJ1-2; D gene: NA
CDR3 protein: CASSYRVPVRQTQYF; CDR3 DNA: TGTGCCAGCAGTTATAGGGTACCAGTTCGACAGACCCAGTACTTC; clone size: few; V gene: TRBV6-2/TRBV6-3; J gene: TRBJ2-5; D gene: NA
CDR3 protein: CASSHPGGVRTEAFF; CDR3 DNA: TGTGCCAGCAGCCATCCAGGGGGCGTAAGGACTGAAGCTTTCTTT; clone size: NA; V gene: TRBV3-1; J gene: TRBJ1-1; D gene: TRBD1
CDR3 protein: CASSPGQIVSPLHF; CDR3 DNA: TGCGCCAGCAGCCCGGGACAGATAGTTTCACCCCTCCACTTT; clone size: few; V gene: TRBV5-1; J gene: TRBJ1-6; D gene: TRBD1
CDR3 protein: CASSQVKWQGNEKLFF; CDR3 DNA: TGCGCCAGCAGCCAAGTAAAATGGCAGGGGAATGAAAAACTGTTTTTT; clone size: few; V gene: TRBV4-1; J gene: TRBJ1-4; D gene: NA
CDR3 protein: CSARDDKGSYNSPLHF; CDR3 DNA: TGCAGTGCTAGAGATGACAAAGGCTCCTATAATTCACCCCTCCACTTT; clone size: NA; V gene: TRBV20-1; J gene: TRBJ1-6; D gene: NA
CDR3 protein: CASGPKTYEQYF; CDR3 DNA: TGTGCCAGCGGACCGAAGACCTACGAGCAGTACTTC; clone size: NA; V gene: TRBV21-1; J gene: TRBJ2-7; D gene: NA
CDR3 protein: CASSQDGRGVGEQYF; CDR3 DNA: TGCGCCAGCAGCCAGGATGGGAGAGGGGTAGGCGAGCAGTACTTC; clone size: few; V gene: TRBV4-3; J gene: TRBJ2-7; D gene: NA
CDR3 protein: CASTRVGTYEQYF; CDR3 DNA: TGTGCCAGCACCCGCGTCGGTACCTACGAGCAGTACTTC; clone size: few; V gene: TRBV6-5; J gene: TRBJ2-7; D gene: NA
CDR3 protein: CASSSGVQETQYF; CDR3 DNA: TGCGCCAGCAGCTCGGGGGTACAAGAGACCCAGTACTTC; clone size: NA; V gene: TRBV5-1; J gene: TRBJ2-5; D gene: NA
CDR3 protein: CASSGDRELYEQYF; CDR3 DNA: TGTGCCAGCTCAGGCGACAGGGAGCTCTACGAGCAGTACTTC; clone size: NA; V gene: TRBV18; J gene: TRBJ2-7; D gene: TRBD1
CDR3 protein: CASSYGGAAEQYF; CDR3 DNA: TGTGCCAGCAGTTACGGGGGGGCGGCCGAGCAGTACTTC; clone size: NA; V gene: TRBV6-5; J gene: TRBJ2-7; D gene: NA